Listed below are T cell receptor beta chains from one sample, sequenced in a study of cytomegalovirus exposure and HLA in healthy donors. TCRdb keeps only in-frame clones here, not all; method: immunoSEQ multiplex PCR. The sample yields roughly 110,000 clones, roughly 73% seen once. Sequencing was done on a sample of PBMCs. The receptors here all came from a young man in good health and CMV-seronegative. Both conserved end residues are part of each CDR3. Each record gives: CDR3 length, J gene, D gene, V gene, clone size, CDR3 protein. D genes are given only for firm matches. Clone sizes are given selectively: once, few, many, or a class where the clone is expanded.

14 | TRBJ1-1 | NA | TRBV9 | once | CASSARGGSTEAFF
16 | TRBJ2-5 | TRBD2 | TRBV19 | NA | CASSTGPLANQETQYF
14 | TRBJ2-7 | NA | TRBV21-1 | NA | CASSKCDRAYEQYF
15 | TRBJ2-1 | NA | TRBV19 | NA | CASTPRGGGLNEQFF
16 | TRBJ2-2 | TRBD1 | TRBV9 | NA | CASSTSTGLGTGELFF
17 | TRBJ2-1 | TRBD1 | TRBV19 | NA | CASSISFRDRVLNEQFF
14 | TRBJ1-4 | TRBD1 | TRBV18 | NA | CASSPRDSNEKLFF
14 | TRBJ2-7 | NA | TRBV6-5 | once | CASSYSQGNYEQYF
15 | TRBJ1-1 | TRBD1 | TRBV13 | few | CASSLLGQMNTEAFF
15 | TRBJ2-3 | TRBD1 | TRBV7-9 | NA | CASSFGTGAPDTQYF
14 | TRBJ2-2 | NA | TRBV9 | NA | CASSSGLNTGELFF
13 | TRBJ1-2 | NA | TRBV9 | few | CASSAGGGEGYTF
15 | TRBJ2-7 | TRBD1 | TRBV27 | few | CASSEPGQGRNEQYF
14 | TRBJ1-2 | NA | TRBV4-1 | NA | CASSQAGDQDGYTF
14 | TRBJ1-2 | NA | TRBV28 | few | CASSLREGVYGYTF
14 | TRBJ1-2 | NA | TRBV6-6 | NA | CASSRGTADYGYTF
16 | TRBJ1-2 | TRBD1 | TRBV7-2 | NA | CASSLKAGTVLYGYTF
15 | TRBJ2-5 | NA | TRBV6-5 | NA | CASSYSVRSQETQYF
12 | TRBJ1-5 | NA | TRBV6-5 | NA | CASSDGGKPQHF
14 | TRBJ1-4 | NA | TRBV5-1 | NA | CASRAGARDEKLFF
14 | TRBJ2-2 | NA | TRBV29-1 | NA | CSVDRGRNTGELFF
15 | TRBJ1-1 | NA | TRBV4-1 | few | CASSQEAGAVTEAFF
15 | TRBJ2-3 | NA | TRBV2 | NA | CASSEGSRSGDTQYF
14 | TRBJ2-2 | NA | TRBV5-1 | NA | CASSFVGQTGELFF
14 | TRBJ1-1 | TRBD1 | TRBV28 | NA | CASSSPGTGSEAFF
15 | TRBJ2-7 | TRBD2 | TRBV14 | NA | CASSQGLAGFYEQYF
14 | TRBJ2-7 | NA | TRBV28 | few | CASSLVAAPYEQYF
16 | TRBJ2-1 | TRBD2 | TRBV7-8 | NA | CASSYSGTRNSNEQFF
13 | TRBJ1-1 | NA | TRBV5-4 | few | CASSLAGQFEAFF
18 | TRBJ2-1 | TRBD2 | TRBV7-7 | NA | CASSPGLAGLGSYNEQFF
17 | TRBJ2-3 | TRBD2 | TRBV4-1 | once | CASSPTRAGASTDTQYF
14 | TRBJ2-7 | NA | TRBV5-1 | NA | CASSFEPTVSWQYF
14 | TRBJ2-7 | TRBD1 | TRBV30 | NA | CAWTQRTGAGEQYF
13 | TRBJ1-3 | NA | TRBV28 | NA | CASSSPGGNTIYF
11 | TRBJ2-1 | NA | TRBV20-1 | once | CSARQRDEQFF
11 | TRBJ1-4 | NA | TRBV29-1 | NA | CSVGSGEKLFF
15 | TRBJ2-1 | TRBD1 | TRBV27 | NA | CASSLGTGPYNEQFF
13 | TRBJ1-2 | NA | TRBV6-1 | NA | CASSPSANYGYTF
17 | TRBJ2-7 | NA | TRBV27 | NA | CASSLSASRTRSYEQYF
14 | TRBJ1-5 | NA | TRBV18 | NA | CASSPEGGNQPQHF
15 | TRBJ1-5 | NA | TRBV6-1 | NA | CASSEKRYSNQPQHF
15 | TRBJ2-7 | NA | TRBV7-8 | NA | CASSLIAAGGNEQYF
12 | TRBJ1-2 | NA | TRBV19 | NA | CASSTGLDGYTF
14 | TRBJ2-6 | NA | TRBV27 | few | CASRTSSGANVLTF
14 | TRBJ2-7 | TRBD1 | TRBV30 | once | CAWSRTGNSYEQYF
14 | TRBJ2-2 | TRBD1 | TRBV6-4 | NA | CASKTTGSAGELFF
12 | TRBJ1-1 | NA | TRBV7-9 | NA | CAYMGGETEAFF
14 | TRBJ1-4 | TRBD1 | TRBV28 | medium-sized | CASGCPGQVKRALF
12 | TRBJ2-7 | TRBD1 | TRBV6-5 | NA | CASTPGGSEQYF
13 | TRBJ2-7 | TRBD2 | TRBV10-3 | once | CAIRAGGSYEQYF
15 | TRBJ2-3 | NA | TRBV5-1 | NA | CASSLESTGTDTQYF
16 | TRBJ1-1 | NA | TRBV4-1 | many | CASSLQKDRLNTEAFF
18 | TRBJ2-1 | TRBD1 | TRBV5-1 | NA | CASSLPDRVNKNYNEQFF